This TCR beta chain was profiled in a study of blood T cell repertoires in COVID-19. Turning to the study itself: COVID-19 samples, acute and convalescent, were from the United States, Italy and Spain. The analysed material was cDNA or gDNA that came from T cells, B-cell-depleted T cells, or PBMCs.

In the original workflow: Estimates of nucleated cell counts were drawn from the amplification of reference gene primers. The data were produced by immunoSEQ multiplex PCR, yet TCRdb's version contains in-frame clones alone and is incomplete. V, J and clone size reflect that table, while D and trimming were determined from the DNA. This sample has approximately 92,000 clones; about two thirds occur once, and the top ten carry roughly 24%. Per the germline V gene, CDR1 is SGHTA and CDR2 is FQGNSA. The CDR3 is 16 amino acids. The V gene end was trimmed by 0 bases and the J gene end by 0 bases; junction bases not matched to a gene: 4.

This clonotype was sampled from a woman aged 55-70 years in a cohort sampled during active or convalescent COVID-19. The sequencing sample was made of peripheral blood. The chain combines TRBV7-2 with TRBJ1-1, with 7 bases lining up with TRBD1. DNA of the CDR3: TGTGCCAGCAGCTTAGCACCGACAGGGATGAACACTGAAGCTTTCTTT. The encoded protein is CASSLAPTGMNTEAFF.